The next 3 T cell receptor beta chains were all read from a single sample in a study of long-term antiretroviral therapy in people with HIV. Sequencing used immunoSEQ v3.0 at survey level. Profiling relied on immunoSEQ multiplex PCR, and the TCRdb table lists in-frame clones only, not all of them. The sample shows 32,000 or so clones, 85% to 90% of them seen only once. Sequencing was performed on unsorted PBMCs, taken 3.2 years before starting antiretroviral therapy. All receptors come from a man aged 45-65 years with HIV.

V and J are TRBV11-2 and TRBJ1-4; TRBD1 is a possible D gene (6 bases). This CDR3 has 13 residues. CDR1 and CDR2 from the germline V gene are SGHAT and FQNNGV. V was trimmed by 5 bases and J by 8 bases, leaving 12 bases between them. CDR3 loop: CASSRTGLEKLFF. The DNA of the CDR3 is TGTGCCAGCAGCCGAACAGGGTTAGAAAAACTGTTTTTT. Full variable domain (rest looked up from reference TRBV11-2 and TRBJ1-4): EAGVAQSPRYKIIEKRQSVAFWCNPISGHATLYWYQQILGQGPKLLIQFQNNGVVDDSQLPKDRFSAERLKGVDSTLKIQPAKLEDSAVYLCASSRTGLEKLFFGSGTQLSVL.

This clone was seen more than once but under ten times. V is TRBV13 and J is TRBJ2-3; 13 bases fit TRBD2. The CDR3 totals 17 residues. The germline gives CDR1 PRHDT, CDR2 FYEKMQ (reference sequence). Trimming removed 1 base from V and 4 bases from J; junction bases left unmatched: 5. The chain's CDR3 is CASSLAQGLAGSDTQYF. As DNA, the CDR3 is TGTGCCAGCAGCTTAGCCCAGGGACTAGCGGGATCAGATACGCAGTATTTT. The full variable domain, with the rest looked up from reference TRBV13 and TRBJ2-3, is AAGVIQSPRHLIKEKRETATLKCYPIPRHDTVYWYQQGPGQDPQFLISFYEKMQSDKGSIPDRFSAQQFSDYHSELNMSSLELGDSALYFCASSLAQGLAGSDTQYFGPGTRLTVL.

The table lists this clone with a few counts. The V and J genes are TRBV27 and TRBJ2-3; 11 bases are a match to TRBD2. V lost 4 bases and J lost 2; bases outside the gene matches: 5. This CDR3 is built from 16 residues. CDR1 MNHEY and CDR2 SMNVEV come from the germline V gene (reference sequence). Here the CDR3 DNA reads TGTGCCAGCAGTTCTATAGCGGGAGGGCCCACAGATACGCAGTATTTT. It translates to CASSSIAGGPTDTQYF.